This TCR beta chain was profiled in a study of cytomegalovirus exposure and HLA in healthy donors. Study-wide findings and caveats: Other equally common chains were less clonally expanded than HLA-associated TCR beta chains, a later analysis showed. In a later analysis, TCR beta V- and J-gene trimming showed a link to a missense DCLRE1C variant.

The PCR ran on 60 Vbeta and 13 Jbeta primers. Only in-frame clones appear in the TCRdb table, and some are missing; sequencing was by immunoSEQ multiplex PCR. The sample lists roughly 110,000 clones, 74% occurring once. This clone showed up just once. Its antigen is still unknown. The CDR3 totals 14 residues. The germline CDR1 and CDR2 sequences are MNHEY and SVGAGI. The V and J ends lost 8 bases and 4 bases respectively, with 15 bases between them. The TCR was taken from a woman aged 35 to 49 in good health and CMV-seropositive. The sample comprised PBMCs. The chain carries TRBV6-5 and TRBJ1-3, with a tentative D call TRBD1 (5 bases). CDR3 in DNA: TGTGCCAGCGGTCCAGGGTCGACGGGAAACACCATATATTTT. The encoded protein is CASGPGSTGNTIYF.